This T cell receptor beta chain was sequenced for a study of T cells in localized non-small cell lung cancer. Findings of the study overall: Uninvolved adjacent lung showed higher T cell clonality than tumor. Of the top 100 tumor clones, median roughly 53 were in adjacent lung, about 30 among its top 100.

Here immunoSEQ multiplex PCR was the method, and the copy in TCRdb shows in-frame clones only, minus some. Among approximately 54,000 clones listed, just over 85% were seen once. Looked up from germline, CDR1 is LGHNT and CDR2 is FRNRAP. The length of the CDR3 is 15 residues. V was pared by 6 bases and J by 4 bases, with 15 bases between. This clone was seen just once. As yet, its antigen is unknown. The chain recombines TRBV12-5 with TRBJ2-2, with D perhaps assigned TRBD1 or TRBD2 (5 bases each). The TCR was taken from a woman aged 40 to 75 with stage I lung adenocarcinoma. The sequences come from peripheral blood, collected before any cancer treatment. The chain's CDR3 is CASGRDAPSTGELFF. CDR3 DNA: TGTGCTAGTGGCCGGGACGCCCCGAGCACCGGGGAGCTGTTTTTT.